The rows below give T cell receptor beta chains drawn from one sample of a study of beta chain features in type 1 diabetes. Here immunoSEQ multiplex PCR was the method, and the copy in TCRdb shows in-frame clones only, minus some. The sample lists 200,000 to 250,000 clones, approximately 14% occurring once. What was sequenced was naive CD4+ T cells from blood. The receptors were gathered from a woman between 40 and 55 years old in good health. The CDR3 runs from the conserved cysteine through the conserved F or W. The D gene is left open where the match is weak. Clone size is given for some rows only: seen once, a few or many times, or a class if the clone is expanded.

J: TRBJ2-7
size: few
V: TRBV7-2
D: TRBD1
CDR3: CASSGSRLGTGRYEQYF
DNA: TGTGCCAGCAGCGGATCCCGACTCGGGACAGGGAGGTACGAGCAGTACTTC

J: TRBJ2-2
size: .
V: TRBV4-3
D: TRBD2
CDR3: CASSQGLAGGYTGELFF
DNA: TGCGCCAGCAGCCAAGGACTAGCGGGGGGGTACACCGGGGAGCTGTTTTTT

J: TRBJ2-3
size: .
V: TRBV7-6
D: TRBD2
CDR3: CASSREVAGGSAAQYF
DNA: TGTGCCAGCAGCAGAGAGGTGGCGGGGGGGAGCGCTGCGCAGTATTTT

J: TRBJ1-1
size: .
V: TRBV5-6
D: .
CDR3: CASETTDYTEAFF
DNA: TGTGCCAGCGAGACGACAGACTACACTGAAGCTTTCTTT

J: TRBJ2-3
size: .
V: TRBV7-6
D: TRBD2
CDR3: CASSLAGGIADTQYF
DNA: TGTGCCAGCAGCTTAGCGGGGGGGATTGCAGATACGCAGTATTTT

J: TRBJ1-1
size: .
V: TRBV6-6
D: .
CDR3: CASSYPTGNWF
DNA: TGTGCCAGCAGTTACCCGACAGGCAATTGGTTT

J: TRBJ2-5
size: few
V: TRBV7-8
D: TRBD2
CDR3: CASSLGSSGGPGETQYF
DNA: TGTGCCAGCAGCTTAGGATCTAGCGGGGGTCCGGGAGAGACCCAGTACTTC

J: TRBJ2-3
size: .
V: TRBV7-2
D: TRBD2
CDR3: CASSFGGSTDTQYF
DNA: TGTGCCAGCAGCTTCGGGGGGAGCACAGATACGCAGTATTTT

J: TRBJ1-4
size: .
V: TRBV7-9
D: .
CDR3: CASSLDAQGRLDEKLFF
DNA: TGTGCCAGCAGCTTAGACGCACAGGGTAGGCTTGATGAAAAACTGTTTTTT

J: TRBJ2-7
size: .
V: TRBV14
D: .
CDR3: CASSSYGGNSYEQYF
DNA: TGTGCCAGCAGCTCCTATGGGGGGAACTCCTACGAGCAGTACTTC

J: TRBJ2-7
size: .
V: TRBV14
D: TRBD2
CDR3: CASSQDGGRRGSSYEQYF
DNA: TGTGCCAGCAGCCAAGATGGAGGGCGGCGGGGGAGCTCCTACGAGCAGTACTTC

J: TRBJ2-6
size: few
V: TRBV5-1
D: .
CDR3: CASSLASGFSGANVLTF
DNA: TGCGCCAGCAGCTTGGCGTCAGGGTTTTCAGGGGCCAACGTCCTGACTTTC

J: TRBJ1-2
size: .
V: TRBV5-4
D: TRBD1
CDR3: CASSSGQGRVVDGYTF
DNA: TGTGCCAGCAGTTCCGGACAGGGTAGGGTTGTAGATGGCTACACCTTC

J: TRBJ2-5
size: few
V: TRBV19
D: .
CDR3: CASSRPTGAVQETQYF
DNA: TGTGCCAGTAGTAGACCCACAGGTGCCGTCCAAGAGACCCAGTACTTC

J: TRBJ2-7
size: few
V: TRBV5-1
D: TRBD1
CDR3: CASSSGTANTYEQYF
DNA: TGCGCCAGCAGCTCCGGGACAGCGAACACCTACGAGCAGTACTTC

J: TRBJ2-6
size: few
V: TRBV27
D: TRBD1
CDR3: CASSSRTGAFSGANVLTF
DNA: TGTGCCAGCAGTTCCCGGACAGGGGCGTTCTCTGGGGCCAACGTCCTGACTTTC

J: TRBJ1-5
size: .
V: TRBV6-5
D: .
CDR3: CASSSTGWGWGQPQHF
DNA: TGTGCCAGCAGTTCGACAGGTTGGGGATGGGGTCAGCCCCAGCATTTT

J: TRBJ2-3
size: .
V: TRBV25-1
D: TRBD2
CDR3: CASSVAGTSTDTQYF
DNA: TGTGCCAGCAGTGTAGCGGGGACTAGCACAGATACGCAGTATTTT

J: TRBJ1-5
size: .
V: TRBV6-6
D: .
CDR3: CASKGAAQNQPQHF
DNA: TGTGCCAGCAAAGGTGCAGCGCAGAATCAGCCCCAGCATTTT

J: TRBJ1-1
size: few
V: TRBV5-1
D: .
CDR3: CASSLTQGAEAFF
DNA: TGCGCCAGCAGCTTGACACAGGGCGCTGAAGCTTTCTTT

J: TRBJ1-5
size: few
V: TRBV19
D: .
CDR3: CATQGRNQPQHF
DNA: TGTGCCACCCAGGGGCGCAATCAGCCCCAGCATTTT

J: TRBJ1-5
size: .
V: TRBV10-2
D: .
CDR3: CASRREGQPQHF
DNA: TGCGCCAGCCGGAGGGAGGGACAGCCCCAGCATTTT

J: TRBJ2-5
size: few
V: TRBV25-1
D: .
CDR3: CASSSFGTGTNF
DNA: .

J: TRBJ1-1
size: .
V: TRBV6-5
D: .
CDR3: CASSYPPDFMNTEAFF
DNA: TGTGCCAGCAGTTACCCCCCGGACTTTATGAACACTGAAGCTTTCTTT

J: TRBJ2-3
size: few
V: TRBV5-4
D: TRBD2
CDR3: CASSLGGSSTDTQYF
DNA: TGTGCCAGCAGCCTCGGGGGGAGTAGCACAGATACGCAGTATTTT

J: TRBJ2-7
size: many
V: TRBV9
D: .
CDR3: CASGASSYEQYF
DNA: TGTGCCTCGGGTGCCAGCTCCTACGAGCAGTACTTC

J: TRBJ1-6
size: few
V: TRBV5-1
D: .
CDR3: CASSLAADNSPLHF
DNA: TGCGCCAGCAGCCTGGCGGCGGATAATTCACCCCTCCACTTT

J: TRBJ1-4
size: few
V: TRBV5-1
D: TRBD1
CDR3: CASSLRGQSATNEKLFF
DNA: TGCGCCAGCAGCTTGCGGGGACAGAGCGCAACTAATGAAAAACTGTTTTTT

J: TRBJ2-7
size: few
V: TRBV29-1
D: .
CDR3: CSVEVWQGNEQYF
DNA: TGCAGCGTTGAAGTTTGGCAGGGCAACGAGCAGTACTTC

J: TRBJ2-2
size: .
V: TRBV2
D: .
CDR3: CASSELTAGTGELFF
DNA: TGTGCCAGCAGTGAACTGACAGCGGGCACCGGGGAGCTGTTTTTT

J: TRBJ2-2
size: few
V: TRBV14
D: TRBD1
CDR3: CASSQATGTGRLANTGELFF
DNA: TGTGCCAGCAGCCAAGCAACCGGGACAGGGCGACTCGCGAACACCGGGGAGCTGTTTTTT